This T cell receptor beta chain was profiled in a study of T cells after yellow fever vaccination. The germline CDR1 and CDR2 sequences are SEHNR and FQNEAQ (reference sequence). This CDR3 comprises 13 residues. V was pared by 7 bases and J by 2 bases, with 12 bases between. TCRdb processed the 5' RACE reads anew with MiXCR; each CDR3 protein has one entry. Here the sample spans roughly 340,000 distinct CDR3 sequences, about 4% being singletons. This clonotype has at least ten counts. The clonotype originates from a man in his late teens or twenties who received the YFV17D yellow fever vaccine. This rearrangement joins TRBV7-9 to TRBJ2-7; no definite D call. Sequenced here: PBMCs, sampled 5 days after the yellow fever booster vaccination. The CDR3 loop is CASTRNAAYEQYF. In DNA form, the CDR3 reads TGTGCCAGCACGAGGAACGCGGCCTACGAGCAGTACTTC.